The clone carrying this TCR beta chain has just a few counts. Its antigen is as yet unknown. The source of the sample is a study of beta chain features in type 1 diabetes. Study-level results: For Type 1 diabetes patients, all four CD4+ subsets carried TCRB CDR3s that were moderately but significantly shorter.

Sequenced material consisted of expressed TCRB transcripts (all of the isolated RNA was reverse transcribed). TCRdb's copy holds only in-frame clones and misses some; the assay was immunoSEQ multiplex PCR. The sample records 300,000 to 450,000 clones, over 10% being singletons. V lost 1 base and J lost 0, with 8 bases in between. There are 15 residues in the CDR3. The germline gives CDR1 SGHTA, CDR2 FQGNSA. Sequencing was done on a sample of naive CD4+ T cells from blood. This TCR derives from a woman between 18 and 29 years old with type 1 diabetes. The chain combines TRBV7-2 with TRBJ2-3, with D perhaps TRBD1 (6 bases). The CDR3 DNA sequence: TGTGCCAGCAGCTTAGAGGGACACAGCACAGATACGCAGTATTTT. Its protein product is CASSLEGHSTDTQYF.